This paragraph reports one TCR beta chain. Antigen: not known. The sample is drawn from a study of T cell responses to AZD1222 COVID-19 vaccine. General study findings and limits: Donors were largely white British and mainly female; clonal diversity was possibly underestimated. Unmutated variant regions reportedly attract nearly half of all spike-specific TCRs.

Germline values: CDR1 SGHNT, CDR2 YYREEE (reference sequence). V gave up 3 bases and J gave up 4 bases; unmatched junction bases: 3. There are 14 residues in the CDR3. Method: immunoSEQ multiplex PCR; TCRdb's copy keeps in-frame clones and lacks some. The sample carries around 84,000 clones, around 86% recorded once. The sequence derives from an adult in good health. The chain links TRBV5-4 to TRBJ2-2; 7 positions agree with TRBD2. The sequencing here drew on peripheral blood, taken on day 0 of AZD1222 vaccination. The CDR3 protein is CASSSGGSTGELFF. CDR3 in DNA: TGTGCCAGCAGCTCCGGGGGGAGCACCGGGGAGCTGTTTTTT.